This record concerns one T cell receptor (beta chain) sequence. There are 14 residues in the CDR3. The J segment lost 3 bases and the V segment lost 3 bases, leaving 3 bases of the junction unmatched. Germline V gene data show CDR1 as SGHAT and CDR2 as FQNNGV. TCRdb keeps only in-frame clones here, not all; method: immunoSEQ multiplex PCR. Among 100,000 or so clones, about 83% were seen once, and the ten largest hold roughly 15%. This entry comes from a study of radiotherapy plus CTLA-4 blockade in lung cancer. The overall study: Objective responses were seen in around 18% of patients, disease control in approximately 30%.

The receptor comes from a human donor with non-small cell lung cancer that progressed on radiotherapy plus ipilimumab. The chain uses TRBV11-2 and TRBJ2-7, with 9 bases fitting TRBD2. The specimen was peripheral blood, collected from a patient treated with radiotherapy plus ipilimumab. The CDR3 bases are TGTGCCAGCAGCTTGATAGCGGGAGTCTACGAGCAGTACTTC. It translates to CASSLIAGVYEQYF.